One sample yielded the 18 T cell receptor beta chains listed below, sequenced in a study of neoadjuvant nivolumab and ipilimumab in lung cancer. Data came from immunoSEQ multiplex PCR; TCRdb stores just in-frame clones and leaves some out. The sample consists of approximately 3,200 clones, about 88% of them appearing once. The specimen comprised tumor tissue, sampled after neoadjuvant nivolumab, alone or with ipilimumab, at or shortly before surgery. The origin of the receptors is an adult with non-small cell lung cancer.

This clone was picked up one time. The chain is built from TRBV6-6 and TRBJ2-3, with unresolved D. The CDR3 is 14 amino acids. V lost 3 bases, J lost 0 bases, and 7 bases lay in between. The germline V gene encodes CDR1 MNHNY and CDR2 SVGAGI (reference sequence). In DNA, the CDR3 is TGTGCCAGCAGTTATATAGCTAGCACAGATACGCAGTATTTT. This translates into CASSYIASTDTQYF.

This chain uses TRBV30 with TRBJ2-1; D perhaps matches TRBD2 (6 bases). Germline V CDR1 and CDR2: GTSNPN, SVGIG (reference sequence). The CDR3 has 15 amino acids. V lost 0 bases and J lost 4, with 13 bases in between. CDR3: CAWSVGDSVYNEQFF. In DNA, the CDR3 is TGTGCCTGGAGTGTAGGGGACTCGGTTTACAATGAGCAGTTCTTC.

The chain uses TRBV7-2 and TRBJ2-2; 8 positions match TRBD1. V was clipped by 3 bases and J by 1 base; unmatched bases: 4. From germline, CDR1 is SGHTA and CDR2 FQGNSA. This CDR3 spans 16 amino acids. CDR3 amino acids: CASSFVGTGNTGELFF. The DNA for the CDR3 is TGTGCCAGCAGCTTCGTCGGGACAGGGAACACCGGGGAGCTGTTTTTT.

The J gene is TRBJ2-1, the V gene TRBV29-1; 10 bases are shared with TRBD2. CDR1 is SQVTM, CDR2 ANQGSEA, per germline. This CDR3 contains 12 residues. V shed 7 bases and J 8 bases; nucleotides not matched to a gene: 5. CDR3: CSAGLAGDEQFF. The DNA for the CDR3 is TGCAGCGCGGGTCTAGCGGGGGATGAGCAGTTCTTC.

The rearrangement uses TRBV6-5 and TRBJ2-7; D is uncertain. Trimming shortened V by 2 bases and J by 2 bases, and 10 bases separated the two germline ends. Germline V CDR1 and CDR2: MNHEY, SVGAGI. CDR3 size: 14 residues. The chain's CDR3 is CASSYRVGAYEQYF. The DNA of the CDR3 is TGTGCCAGCAGTTACAGGGTTGGGGCCTACGAGCAGTACTTC.

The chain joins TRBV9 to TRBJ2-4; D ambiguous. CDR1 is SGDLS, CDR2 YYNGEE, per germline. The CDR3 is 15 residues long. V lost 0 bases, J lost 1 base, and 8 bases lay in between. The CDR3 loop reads CASSVDGGAKNIQYF. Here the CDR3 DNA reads TGTGCCAGCAGCGTAGATGGTGGTGCCAAAAACATTCAGTACTTC.

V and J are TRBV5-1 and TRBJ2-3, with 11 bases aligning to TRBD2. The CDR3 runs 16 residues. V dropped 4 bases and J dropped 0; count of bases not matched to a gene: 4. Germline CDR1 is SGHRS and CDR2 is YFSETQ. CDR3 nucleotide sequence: TGCGCCAGCAGCATGACTAGCGGGATCAGCACAGATACGCAGTATTTT. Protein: CASSMTSGISTDTQYF.

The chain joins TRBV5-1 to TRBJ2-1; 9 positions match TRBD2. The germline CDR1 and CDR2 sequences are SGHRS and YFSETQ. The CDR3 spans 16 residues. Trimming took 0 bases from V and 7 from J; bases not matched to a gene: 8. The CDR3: CASSLDGGRAKNEQFF. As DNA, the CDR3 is TGCGCCAGCAGCTTGGACGGCGGGAGGGCCAAAAATGAGCAGTTCTTC.

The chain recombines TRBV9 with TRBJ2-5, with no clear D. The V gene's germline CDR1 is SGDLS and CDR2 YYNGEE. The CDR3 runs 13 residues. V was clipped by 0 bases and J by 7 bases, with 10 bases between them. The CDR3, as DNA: TGTGCCAGCAGCGTAGGGGCGGATCGGACCCAGTACTTC. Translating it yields CASSVGADRTQYF.

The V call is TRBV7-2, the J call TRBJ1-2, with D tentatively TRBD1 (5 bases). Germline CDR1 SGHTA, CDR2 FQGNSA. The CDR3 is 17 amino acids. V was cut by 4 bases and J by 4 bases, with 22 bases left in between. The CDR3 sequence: CASSSQPFVGAGYGYTF. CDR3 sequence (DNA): TGTGCCAGCAGCTCCCAACCGTTTGTAGGGGCAGGCTATGGCTACACCTTC.

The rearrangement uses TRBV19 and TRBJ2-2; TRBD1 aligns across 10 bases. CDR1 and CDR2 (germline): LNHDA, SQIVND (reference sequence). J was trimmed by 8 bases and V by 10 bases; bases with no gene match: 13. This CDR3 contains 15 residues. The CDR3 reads CATSRRQGAGGELFF. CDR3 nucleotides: TGTGCCACATCCAGGCGACAGGGGGCAGGTGGGGAGCTGTTTTTT.

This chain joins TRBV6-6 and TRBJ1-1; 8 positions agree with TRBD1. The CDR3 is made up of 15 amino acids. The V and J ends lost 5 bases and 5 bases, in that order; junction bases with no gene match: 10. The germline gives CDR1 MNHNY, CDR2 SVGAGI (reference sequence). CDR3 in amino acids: CASSADRGFGTEAFF. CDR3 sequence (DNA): TGTGCCAGCAGTGCAGACAGGGGTTTTGGTACTGAAGCTTTCTTT.

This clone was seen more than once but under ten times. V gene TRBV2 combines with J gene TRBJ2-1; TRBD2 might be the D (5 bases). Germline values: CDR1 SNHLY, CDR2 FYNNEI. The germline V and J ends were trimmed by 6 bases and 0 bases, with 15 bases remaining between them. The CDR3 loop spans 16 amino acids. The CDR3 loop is CASRDPSGLSYNEQFF. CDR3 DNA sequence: TGTGCCAGCAGGGACCCGAGCGGTCTCTCCTACAATGAGCAGTTCTTC.

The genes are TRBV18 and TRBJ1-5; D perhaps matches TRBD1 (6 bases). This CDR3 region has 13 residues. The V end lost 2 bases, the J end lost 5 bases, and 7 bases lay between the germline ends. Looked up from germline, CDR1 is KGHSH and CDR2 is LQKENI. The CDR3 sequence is CASSPTGHQPQHF. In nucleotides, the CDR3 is TGTGCCAGCTCACCAACAGGGCATCAGCCCCAGCATTTT.

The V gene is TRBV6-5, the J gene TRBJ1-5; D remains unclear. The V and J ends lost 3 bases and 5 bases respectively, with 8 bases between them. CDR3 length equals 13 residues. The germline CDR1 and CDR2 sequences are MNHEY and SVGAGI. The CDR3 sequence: CASSYAVDQPQHF. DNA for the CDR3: TGTGCCAGCAGTTATGCTGTAGATCAGCCCCAGCATTTT.

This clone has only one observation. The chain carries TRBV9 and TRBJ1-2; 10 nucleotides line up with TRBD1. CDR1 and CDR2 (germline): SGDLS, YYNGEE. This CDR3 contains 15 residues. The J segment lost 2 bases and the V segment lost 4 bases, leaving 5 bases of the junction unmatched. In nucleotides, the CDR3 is TGTGCCAGCAGCTTCCGACAGGGGGCCAACTATGGCTACACCTTC. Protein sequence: CASSFRQGANYGYTF.

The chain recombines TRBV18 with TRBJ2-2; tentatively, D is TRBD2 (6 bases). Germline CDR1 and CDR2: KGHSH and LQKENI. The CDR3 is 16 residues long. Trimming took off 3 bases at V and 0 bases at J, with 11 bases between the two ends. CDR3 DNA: TGTGCCAGCTCACCTACCGGGACTCCGAACACCGGGGAGCTGTTTTTT. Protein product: CASSPTGTPNTGELFF.

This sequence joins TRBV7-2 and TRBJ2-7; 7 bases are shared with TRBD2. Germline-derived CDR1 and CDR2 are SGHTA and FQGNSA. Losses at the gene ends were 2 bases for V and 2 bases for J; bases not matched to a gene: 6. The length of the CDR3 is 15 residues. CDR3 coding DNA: TGTGCCAGCAGCTTACATAGCGGGTCTACCTACGAGCAGTACTTC. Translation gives CASSLHSGSTYEQYF. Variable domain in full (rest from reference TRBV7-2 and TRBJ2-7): GAGVSQSPSNKVTEKGKDVELRCDPISGHTALYWYRQSLGQGLEFLIYFQGNSAPDKSGLPSDRFSAERTGGSVSTLTIQRTQQEDSAVYLCASSLHSGSTYEQYFGPGTRLTVT.